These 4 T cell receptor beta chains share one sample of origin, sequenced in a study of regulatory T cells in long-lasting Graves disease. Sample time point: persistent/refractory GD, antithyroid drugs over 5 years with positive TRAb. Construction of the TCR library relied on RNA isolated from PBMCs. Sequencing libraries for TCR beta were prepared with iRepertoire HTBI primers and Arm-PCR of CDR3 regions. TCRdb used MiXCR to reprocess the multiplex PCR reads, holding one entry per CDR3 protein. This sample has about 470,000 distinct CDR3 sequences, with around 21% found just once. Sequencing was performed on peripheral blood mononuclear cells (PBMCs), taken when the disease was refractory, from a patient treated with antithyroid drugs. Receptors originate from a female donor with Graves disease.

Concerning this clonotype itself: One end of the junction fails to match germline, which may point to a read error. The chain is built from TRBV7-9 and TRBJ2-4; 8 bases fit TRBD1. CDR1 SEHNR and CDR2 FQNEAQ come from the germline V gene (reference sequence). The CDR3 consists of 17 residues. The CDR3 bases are TGTGCCAGCAGCTTTCCCCCCAGGGGGCTAGCCAAAGACATTCAGTACTTC. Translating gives CASSFPPRGLAKDIQYF. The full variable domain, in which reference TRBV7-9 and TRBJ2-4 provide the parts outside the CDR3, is DTGVSQNPRHKITKRGQNVTFRCDPISEHNRLYWYRQTLGQGPEFLTYFQNEAQLEKSRLLSDRFSAERPKGSFSTLEIQRTEQGDSAMYLCASSFPPRGLAKDIQYFGAGTRLSVL.

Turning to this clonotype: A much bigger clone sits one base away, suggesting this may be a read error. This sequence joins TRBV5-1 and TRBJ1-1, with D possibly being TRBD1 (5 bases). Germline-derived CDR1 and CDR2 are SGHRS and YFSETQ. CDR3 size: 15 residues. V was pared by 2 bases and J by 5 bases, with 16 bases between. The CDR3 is CASSFRGSRRTEAFF. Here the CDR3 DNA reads TGCGCCAGCAGCTTTAGGGGCTCACGACGGACTGAAGCTTTCTTT.

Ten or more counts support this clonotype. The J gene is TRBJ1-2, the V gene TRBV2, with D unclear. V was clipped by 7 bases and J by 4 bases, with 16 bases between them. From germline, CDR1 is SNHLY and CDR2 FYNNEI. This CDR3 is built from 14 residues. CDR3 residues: CASNTLHSSYGYTF. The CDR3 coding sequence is TGTGCCAGCAACACCCTGCACAGCTCCTATGGCTACACCTTC.

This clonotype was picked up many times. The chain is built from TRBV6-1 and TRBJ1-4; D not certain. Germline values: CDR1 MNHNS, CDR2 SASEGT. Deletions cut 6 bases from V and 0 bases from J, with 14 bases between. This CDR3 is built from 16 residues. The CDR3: CASRRSLLATNEKLFF. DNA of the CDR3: TGTGCCAGCAGGCGCTCCTTACTTGCAACTAATGAAAAACTGTTTTTT.